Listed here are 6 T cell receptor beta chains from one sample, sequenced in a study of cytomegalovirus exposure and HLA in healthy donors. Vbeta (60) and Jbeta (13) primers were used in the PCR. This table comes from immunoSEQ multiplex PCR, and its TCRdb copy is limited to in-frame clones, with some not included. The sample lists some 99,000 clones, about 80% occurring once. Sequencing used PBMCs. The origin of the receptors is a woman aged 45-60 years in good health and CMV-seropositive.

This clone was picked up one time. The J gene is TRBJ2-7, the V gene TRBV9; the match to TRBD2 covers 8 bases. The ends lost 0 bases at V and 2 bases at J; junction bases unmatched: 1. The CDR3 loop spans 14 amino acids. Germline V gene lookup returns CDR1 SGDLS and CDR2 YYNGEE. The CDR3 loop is CASSVAGGPYEQYF. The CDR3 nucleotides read TGTGCCAGCAGCGTAGCGGGAGGGCCCTACGAGCAGTACTTC.

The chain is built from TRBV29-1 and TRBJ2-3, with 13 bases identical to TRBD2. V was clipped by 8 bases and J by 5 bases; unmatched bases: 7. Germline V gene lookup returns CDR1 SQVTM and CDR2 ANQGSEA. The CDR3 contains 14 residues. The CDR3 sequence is CSHFRTSGGDTQYF. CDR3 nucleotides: TGCAGCCATTTTAGGACTAGCGGGGGAGATACGCAGTATTTT.

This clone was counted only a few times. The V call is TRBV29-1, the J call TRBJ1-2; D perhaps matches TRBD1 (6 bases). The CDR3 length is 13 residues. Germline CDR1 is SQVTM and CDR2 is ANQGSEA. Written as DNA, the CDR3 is TGCACCGTGGGCGGGGGCCAGGGCTATGGCTACACCTTC. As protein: CTVGGGQGYGYTF.

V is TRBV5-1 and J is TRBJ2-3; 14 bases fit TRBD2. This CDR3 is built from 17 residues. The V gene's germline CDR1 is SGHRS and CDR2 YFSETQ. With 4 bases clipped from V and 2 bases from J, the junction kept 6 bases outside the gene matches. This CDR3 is CASSGGTSGGVTDTQYF. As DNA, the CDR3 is TGCGCCAGCAGCGGCGGGACTAGCGGGGGAGTCACAGATACGCAGTATTTT.

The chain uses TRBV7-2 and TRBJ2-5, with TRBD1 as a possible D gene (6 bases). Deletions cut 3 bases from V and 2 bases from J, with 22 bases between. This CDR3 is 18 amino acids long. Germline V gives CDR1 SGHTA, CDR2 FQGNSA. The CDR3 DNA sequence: TGTGCCAGCAGCTTTCCCCTACAGGGTAGCGCTGATCAAGAGACCCAGTACTTC. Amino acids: CASSFPLQGSADQETQYF.

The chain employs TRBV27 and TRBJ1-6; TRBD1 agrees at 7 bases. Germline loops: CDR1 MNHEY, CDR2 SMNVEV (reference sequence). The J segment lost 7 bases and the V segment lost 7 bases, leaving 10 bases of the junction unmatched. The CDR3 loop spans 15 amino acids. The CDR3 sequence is CASNRDSLLNSPLHF. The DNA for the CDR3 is TGTGCCAGCAACCGGGACAGCTTATTAAATTCACCCCTCCACTTT.